The 21 T cell receptor beta chains reported below all come from one sample, sequenced in a study of T cell repertoires in cytomegalovirus infection. TCRdb independently ran MiXCR on the reads; one entry per CDR3 protein. Of around 450,000 distinct CDR3 sequences listed, about 10% are singletons. The material sequenced was PBMCs. All receptors come from a human donor in good health (CMV status not recorded). Some clones in this sample may be carry-over from other donors' samples.

This clonotype was detected only a few times. This rearrangement joins TRBV6-5 to TRBJ2-7, with TRBD1 matching over 8 bases. Looked up from germline, CDR1 is MNHEY and CDR2 is SVGAGI. This CDR3 comprises 13 residues. After removal of 2 bases from V and 9 bases from J, the junction contained 6 bases not matched to a gene. The CDR3 reads CASSYSRGQGQYF. For the CDR3, the DNA is TGTGCCAGCAGTTACAGCAGGGGGCAAGGGCAGTACTTC.

This clonotype occurred many times. This sequence joins TRBV7-9 and TRBJ2-1; D gene uncertain. The CDR3 runs to 11 residues. Germline V gene lookup returns CDR1 SEHNR and CDR2 FQNEAQ (reference sequence). V lost 2 bases, J lost 9 bases, and 5 bases lay in between. The CDR3 reads CASSLIGEQFF. The CDR3 DNA sequence: TGTGCCAGCAGCTTAATCGGTGAGCAGTTCTTC.

This clonotype was observed many times. The V call is TRBV7-6, the J call TRBJ2-3; possibly TRBD2 for D (5 bases). V lost 6 bases to trimming and J lost 1 base, with 8 bases between them. CDR1 SGHVS and CDR2 FNYEAQ come from the germline V gene. The CDR3 runs to 13 residues. The CDR3 loop reads CASSSRGTDTQYF. The CDR3 DNA sequence: TGTGCCAGCAGTTCGCGGGGCACAGATACGCAGTATTTT.

This clonotype was counted ten times or more. The chain combines TRBV14 with TRBJ2-1; D gene ambiguous. CDR1 SGHDN and CDR2 FVKESK come from the germline V gene. The CDR3 length is 17 residues. V shed 0 bases and J shed 1 base, with 13 bases lying between them. The DNA of the CDR3 is TGTGCCAGCAGCCAAGAAGGCTTAGCATTATCCTACAATGAGCAGTTCTTC. This encodes CASSQEGLALSYNEQFF.

This clonotype was counted only a few times. V is TRBV6-2 or TRBV6-3 and J is TRBJ2-3; D uncertain. CDR3 length: 13 amino acids. Per germline, CDR1 MNHEY and CDR2 SVGEGT. V lost 6 bases, J lost 3 bases, and 10 bases lay in between. The CDR3, as DNA: TGTGCCAGCAGCCGACTTGAAACAGATACGCAGTATTTT. Encoded protein: CASSRLETDTQYF.

This clonotype has a count of ten or more. This chain uses TRBV7-2 with TRBJ2-7; 7 nucleotides line up with TRBD2. The CDR3 is made up of 20 amino acids. V trimming: 2 bases; J trimming: 0 bases; junction bases outside the gene matches: 19. The germline gives CDR1 SGHTA, CDR2 FQGNSA. The CDR3 nucleotides are TGTGCCAGCAGCTTAAGCGCTAGCGGCCCGACCCTTAGGAGCTCCTACGAGCAGTACTTC. This codes for CASSLSASGPTLRSSYEQYF.

In its sample, this clonotype was seen many times. The CDR3 here is CASSFASRDTTEAFF. Here the CDR3 DNA reads TGTGCCAGCAGTTTCGCCTCCCGGGACACTACTGAAGCTTTCTTT. V is TRBV28 and J is TRBJ1-1, with a possible D match to TRBD1 (6 bases). CDR1 and CDR2 (germline): MDHEN, SYDVKM. V was pared by 3 bases and J by 5 bases, with 16 bases between. The CDR3 consists of 15 residues. Full variable domain (remainder filled in from reference TRBV28 and TRBJ1-1): DVKVTQSSRYLVKRTGEKVFLECVQDMDHENMFWYRQDPGLGLRLIYFSYDVKMKEKGDIPEGYSVSREKKERFSLILESASTNQTSMYLCASSFASRDTTEAFFGQGTRLTVV.

This clonotype was seen repeatedly, ten times or more. V gene TRBV14 combines with J gene TRBJ2-2; D remains unclear. The V gene's germline CDR1 is SGHDN and CDR2 FVKESK. The V and J ends lost 4 bases and 1 base respectively, with 10 bases between them. This CDR3 comprises 15 residues. The CDR3 region has the DNA TGTGCCAGCAGCCGAGAGGTTGGGAACACCGGGGAGCTGTTTTTT. This encodes CASSREVGNTGELFF.

The J gene is TRBJ2-7, the V gene TRBV20-1; 8 bases are shared with TRBD2. Trimming removed 3 bases from V and 3 bases from J; junction bases left unmatched: 4. The CDR3 is 13 residues long. CDR1 and CDR2 from the germline V gene are DFQATT and SNEGSKA (reference sequence). The CDR3 protein is CSASGREVYEQYF. The CDR3 DNA reads TGCAGTGCTAGTGGGCGGGAGGTCTACGAGCAGTACTTC.

This clonotype was seen at least ten times. The J gene is TRBJ2-6, the V gene TRBV7-2; D possibly corresponds to TRBD2 (5 bases). V lost 1 base and J 0 bases, leaving 13 bases between the germline ends. CDR1 is SGHTA, CDR2 FQGNSA, per germline. The CDR3 spans 18 residues. CDR3 DNA sequence: TGTGCCAGCAGCTTAGTGGGCAGGACTTTCTCTGGGGCCAACGTCCTGACTTTC. It translates to CASSLVGRTFSGANVLTF.

This clonotype was found many times. The chain uses TRBV20-1 and TRBJ2-7; D might be TRBD1 (6 bases). The CDR3 sequence is 13 residues long. Germline values: CDR1 DFQATT, CDR2 SNEGSKA (reference sequence). V shed 3 bases and J shed 2 bases, with 11 bases lying between them. The DNA of the CDR3 is TGCAGTGCTAGCCAGGGGCTCCCCTACGAGCAGTACTTC. The encoded protein is CSASQGLPYEQYF.

This clonotype has at least ten counts. This chain connects TRBV20-1 to TRBJ2-5; D may be TRBD2 (6 bases). CDR3 length equals 12 residues. V lost 3 bases, J lost 9 bases, and 14 bases lay in between. In germline, CDR1 is DFQATT, CDR2 SNEGSKA (reference sequence). The CDR3 DNA reads TGCAGTGCTAGTCGGGGGTACGGGGCCCAGTACTTC. Its protein product is CSASRGYGAQYF.

This clonotype was seen a few times. The V and J genes are TRBV19 and TRBJ2-1; possible D gene TRBD1, 7 bases. The V and J ends lost 5 bases and 15 bases respectively, with 17 bases between them. Germline V lookup: CDR1 LNHDA, CDR2 SQIVND (reference sequence). This CDR3 has 12 amino acids. The CDR3 loop is CASSARQGGRFF. DNA of the CDR3: TGTGCCAGTAGTGCACGTCAGGGGGGTCGGTTCTTC.

This clonotype was counted between two and nine times. This rearrangement joins TRBV28 to TRBJ2-2, with D perhaps TRBD2 (5 bases). V lost 6 bases, J lost 7 bases, and 12 bases lay in between. Looked up from germline, CDR1 is MDHEN and CDR2 is SYDVKM. The CDR3 length is 13 residues. The CDR3, as DNA: TGTGCCAGCAGGGAGGTTTTCCACGGGGAGCTGTTTTTT. It yields the protein CASREVFHGELFF.

This clonotype was observed at least ten times. Compared with germline, one end of the junction differs, possibly owing to a read error. This chain links TRBV29-1 with TRBJ2-1, with no clear D. The CDR3 extends over 10 amino acids. Germline lookup yields CDR1 SQVTM and CDR2 ANQGSEA. CDR3 nucleotides: TGCAGCGTGGAAGGCCTTGACCGGTTCTTC. Its translation is CSVEGLDRFF.

This clonotype was recorded at least ten times. The chain uses TRBV7-9 and TRBJ1-1, with D unclear. The CDR3 loop spans 14 amino acids. Germline V gene sequence: CDR1 SEHNR, CDR2 FQNEAQ (reference sequence). The germline V and J ends were trimmed by 5 bases and 0 bases, with 10 bases remaining between them. CDR3 protein: CASSPTSMNTEAFF. CDR3 DNA sequence: TGTGCCAGCAGCCCGACAAGCATGAACACTGAAGCTTTCTTT.

This clonotype was seen more than once but under ten times. V and J are TRBV28 and TRBJ2-2; a weak D match, TRBD1 (5 bases). Germline assignment: CDR1 MDHEN and CDR2 SYDVKM. This CDR3 has 14 amino acids. Trimming took 4 bases from V and 4 from J, leaving 10 bases between them. The CDR3 loop is CASSSGLVTGELFF. CDR3 DNA: TGTGCCAGCAGTTCAGGGCTGGTCACCGGGGAGCTGTTTTTT. The entire variable domain, with the rest obtained from reference TRBV28 and TRBJ2-2, is as follows: DVKVTQSSRYLVKRTGEKVFLECVQDMDHENMFWYRQDPGLGLRLIYFSYDVKMKEKGDIPEGYSVSREKKERFSLILESASTNQTSMYLCASSSGLVTGELFFGEGSRLTVL.

This clonotype was counted at least ten times. CDR3 loop: CASSEGHGSPLHF. The CDR3 bases are TGTGCCAGCAGTGAAGGGCACGGTTCACCCCTCCACTTT. The rearrangement uses TRBV25-1 and TRBJ1-6; D is undetermined. Trimming pared 2 bases from V and 9 bases from J, leaving 8 bases between. The length of the CDR3 is 13 residues. Germline lookup yields CDR1 MGHDK and CDR2 SYGVNS.

In regard to this clonotype: A much larger clone lies one base from this, so it may be a read error. The CDR3 here is CASSSTGKKLFF. DNA of the CDR3: TGTGCCAGCAGCTCCACAGGGAAAAAACTGTTTTTT. The V gene is TRBV7-6, the J gene TRBJ1-4; D is perhaps TRBD1 (6 bases). The CDR3 length is 12 residues. Germline CDR1 and CDR2: SGHVS and FNYEAQ. V gave up 4 bases and J gave up 9 bases, with 9 bases separating them.

This clonotype was recorded at least ten times. The gene calls are TRBV27 and TRBJ2-1, with a tentative D call TRBD1 (8 bases). The V gene lost 5 bases and the J gene lost 4 bases, with 15 bases spanning the gap. The CDR3 has 15 residues. Germline-derived CDR1 and CDR2 are MNHEY and SMNVEV (reference sequence). The CDR3 coding sequence is TGTGCCAGCAGTCCCCAACAGGGGGGGTACAATGAGCAGTTCTTC. This gives the protein CASSPQQGGYNEQFF.

Ten or more counts support this clonotype. This chain joins TRBV11-3 and TRBJ2-2; tentatively, D is TRBD1 (5 bases). CDR3 length equals 14 residues. Per the germline V gene, CDR1 is SGHNT and CDR2 is YENEEA. V was clipped by 5 bases and J by 4 bases, with 11 bases between them. The DNA of the CDR3 is TGTGCCAGCAGCAACGTAGGGGCCACCGGGGAGCTGTTTTTT. Translating gives CASSNVGATGELFF.